The rows below give T cell receptor beta chains drawn from one sample of a study of OX40 agonist ivuxolimab in advanced cancers. Generated by immunoSEQ multiplex PCR, the TCRdb table keeps only in-frame clones and is missing some. The sample has 23,000 or so clones; around 79% are singletons. This specimen consisted of CD4+ or CD8+ T cells sorted from blood, obtained in a trial of the OX40 agonist ivuxolimab. These receptors were obtained from an adult with an advanced solid tumor such as melanoma, head and neck, liver or kidney cancer. The CDR3 runs from the conserved cysteine through the conserved F or W. A D gene is named only where the DNA matches it firmly. Clone size appears in some rows only: once, few, many, or a class for an expanded clone.

-	-	TRBJ2-1	TRBV19	CASDGDQEQFF	TGTGCCAGTGACGGGGATCAAGAGCAGTTCTTC
-	once	TRBJ2-5	TRBV6-1	CASSLTVLQETQYF	TGTGCCAGCAGCTTGACTGTTCTCCAAGAGACCCAGTACTTC
-	-	TRBJ2-5	TRBV9	CASSPPGNQETQYF	TGTGCCAGCAGCCCCCCGGGTAACCAAGAGACCCAGTACTTC
-	-	TRBJ1-2	TRBV19	CASSLSRVGPYGYTF	TGTGCCAGTAGCCTCTCACGGGTGGGGCCCTATGGCTACACCTTC
-	-	TRBJ1-1	TRBV6-1	CASSESGLVVRAFF	TGTGCCAGCAGTGAATCCGGGCTTGTTGTTCGAGCTTTCTTT
-	-	TRBJ1-2	TRBV2	CASRMDINYGYTF	TGTGCCAGCAGGATGGACATTAACTATGGCTACACCTTC
-	-	TRBJ2-3	TRBV5-1	CASSFGQADTQYF	TGCGCCAGCAGCTTCGGTCAGGCAGATACGCAGTATTTT
-	-	TRBJ2-7	TRBV5-4	CASSPLLGVSEQYF	TGTGCCAGCAGCCCCCTCCTTGGGGTATCCGAGCAGTACTTC
-	-	TRBJ2-4	TRBV5-4	CASSPPGTPVSIQYF	TGTGCCAGCAGCCCTCCCGGGACGCCGGTGAGCATTCAGTACTTC
TRBD2	-	TRBJ2-7	TRBV27	CASSSLAGVDEQYF	TGTGCCAGCAGTTCTCTAGCGGGAGTGGACGAGCAGTACTTC
-	once	TRBJ2-1	TRBV30	CAWSELSYNEQFF	TGTGCCTGGAGCGAACTTTCTTACAATGAGCAGTTCTTC
TRBD2	-	TRBJ2-6	TRBV6-5	CASRGRAAGANVLTF	TGTGCCAGCAGGGGGAGGGCGGCCGGGGCCAACGTCCTGACTTTC
TRBD1	-	TRBJ1-2	TRBV7-6	CASSLGAGQGEGYTF	TGTGCCAGCAGCTTAGGGGCCGGACAGGGTGAAGGCTACACCTTC
-	few	TRBJ1-2	TRBV28	CASTLMGVNNYGYTF	TGTGCCAGCACCCTGATGGGGGTTAATAACTATGGCTACACCTTC
-	few	TRBJ1-1	TRBV7-9	CASTLGGHTEAFF	TGTGCCAGCACCCTCGGGGGCCACACTGAAGCTTTCTTT
TRBD1	-	TRBJ1-4	TRBV30	CAWDRGTNEKLFF	TGTGCCTGGGACAGGGGTACTAATGAAAAACTGTTTTTT
-	once	TRBJ1-1	TRBV7-9	CATDGGSTEAFF	TGTGCCACCGACGGCGGTAGCACTGAAGCTTTCTTT
TRBD1	-	TRBJ1-1	TRBV28	CASSPVRGRETEAFF	TGTGCCAGCAGCCCCGTCAGGGGGCGTGAAACTGAAGCTTTCTTT
TRBD2	-	TRBJ2-5	TRBV14	CASSQAAGGWETQYF	TGTGCCAGCAGCCAAGCCGCGGGGGGTTGGGAGACCCAGTACTTC
TRBD1	-	TRBJ1-1	TRBV5-1	CASSTGQGNTEAFF	TGCGCCAGCAGCACCGGACAGGGGAACACTGAAGCTTTCTTT
-	-	TRBJ2-2	TRBV27	CATGRPGRTGELFF	TGTGCCACCGGCCGGCCCGGAAGGACCGGGGAGCTGTTTTTT